This T cell receptor beta chain was sequenced for a study of T-cell memory formation after mild COVID-19. Findings of the study overall: Some clones that responded were present in memory (sampled pre-infection), which suggests cross-reactive memory joined. CD4+ contracting clones lay mainly in CM and EM, CD8+ ones in EMRA. Clones that contracted from day 15 to 85 had balanced CD4/CD8; later expanders were CD4+ biased.

This CDR3 is built from 17 residues. In germline, CDR1 is SGHRS, CDR2 YFSETQ. Trimming left V 2 bases short and J 4 bases short, with 20 bases between. A few counts support this clonotype. The antigen is unknown. Barcoded TCR alpha and TCR beta cDNA libraries with UMIs came from 5'RACE using constant-segment primers. A single record per CDR3 protein comes from TCRdb applying MiXCR to the 5' RACE reads. Among more than 150,000 distinct CDR3 sequences listed, under 14% were seen once. This sequence joins TRBV5-1 and TRBJ2-3, with D possibly being TRBD1 or TRBD2 (5 bases each). The specimen sequenced was PBMCs or a T cell subset sorted from them (not recorded which). This clonotype was obtained from a young man who had mild COVID-19 (a few samples of this study predate the infection). Cell type and time point are not known. The CDR3 sequence is CASSFLGDPLRPDTQYF. For the CDR3, the DNA is TGCGCCAGCAGCTTTCTTGGGGACCCCCTCCGGCCAGATACGCAGTATTTT.